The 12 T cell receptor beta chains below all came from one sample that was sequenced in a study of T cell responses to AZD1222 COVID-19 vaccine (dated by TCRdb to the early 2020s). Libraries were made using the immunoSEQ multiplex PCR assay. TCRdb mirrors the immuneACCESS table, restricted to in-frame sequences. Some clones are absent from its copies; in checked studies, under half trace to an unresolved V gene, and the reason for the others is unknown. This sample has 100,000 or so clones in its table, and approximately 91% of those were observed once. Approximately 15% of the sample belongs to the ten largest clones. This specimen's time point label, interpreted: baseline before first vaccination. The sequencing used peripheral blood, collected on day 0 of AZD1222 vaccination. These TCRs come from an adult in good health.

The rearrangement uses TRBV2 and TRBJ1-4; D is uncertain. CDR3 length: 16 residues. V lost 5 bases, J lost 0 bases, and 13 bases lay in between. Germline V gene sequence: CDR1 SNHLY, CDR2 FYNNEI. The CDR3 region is CASSRYSVTTNEKLFF. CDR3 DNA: TGTGCCAGCAGTCGCTATTCGGTTACAACTAATGAAAAACTGTTTTTT.

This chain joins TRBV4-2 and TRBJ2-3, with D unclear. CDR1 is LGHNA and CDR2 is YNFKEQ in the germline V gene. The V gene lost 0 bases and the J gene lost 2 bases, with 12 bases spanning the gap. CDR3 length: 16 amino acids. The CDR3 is CASSQEGNNPTDTQYF. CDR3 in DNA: TGTGCCAGCAGCCAAGAAGGCAACAACCCCACAGATACGCAGTATTTT.

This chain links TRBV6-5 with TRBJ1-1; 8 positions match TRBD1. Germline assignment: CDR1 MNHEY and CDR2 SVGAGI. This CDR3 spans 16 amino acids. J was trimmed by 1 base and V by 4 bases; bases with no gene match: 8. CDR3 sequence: CASSLWTGIGNTEAFF. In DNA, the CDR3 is TGTGCCAGCAGTTTGTGGACAGGGATCGGGAACACTGAAGCTTTCTTT.

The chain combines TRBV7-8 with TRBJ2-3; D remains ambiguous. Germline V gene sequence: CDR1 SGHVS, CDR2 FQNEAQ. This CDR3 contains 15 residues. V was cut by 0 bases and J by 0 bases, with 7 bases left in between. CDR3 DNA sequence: TGTGCCAGCAGCTTAGCACGCGGTAGCACAGATACGCAGTATTTT. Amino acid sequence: CASSLARGSTDTQYF.

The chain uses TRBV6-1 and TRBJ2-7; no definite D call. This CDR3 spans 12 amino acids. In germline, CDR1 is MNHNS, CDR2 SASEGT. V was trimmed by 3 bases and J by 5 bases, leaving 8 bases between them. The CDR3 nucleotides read TGTGCCAGCAGTGAGAGGAGCAACGAGCAGTACTTC. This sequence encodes CASSERSNEQYF.

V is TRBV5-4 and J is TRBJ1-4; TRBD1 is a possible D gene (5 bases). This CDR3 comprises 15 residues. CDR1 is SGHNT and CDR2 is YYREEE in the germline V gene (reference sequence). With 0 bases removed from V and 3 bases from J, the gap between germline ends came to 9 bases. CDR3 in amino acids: CASSLAAGPNEKLFF. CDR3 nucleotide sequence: TGTGCCAGCAGCTTGGCGGCAGGGCCTAATGAAAAACTGTTTTTT.

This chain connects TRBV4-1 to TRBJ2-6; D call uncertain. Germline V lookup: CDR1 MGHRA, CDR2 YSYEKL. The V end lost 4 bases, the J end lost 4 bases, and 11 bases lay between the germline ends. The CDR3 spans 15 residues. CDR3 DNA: TGCGCCAGCAGCCTGTACCTGGCCGGGGCCAACGTCCTGACTTTC. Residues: CASSLYLAGANVLTF.

The CDR3 loop is CASSADRAYGYTF. As DNA, the CDR3 is TGTGCCAGCTCAGCCGACAGGGCTTATGGCTACACCTTC. The chain carries TRBV18 and TRBJ1-2, with 7 bases identical to TRBD1. Losses at the gene ends were 5 bases for V and 5 bases for J; bases not matched to a gene: 5. CDR3 length: 13 amino acids. Germline V CDR1 and CDR2: KGHSH, LQKENI. The full variable domain, its missing parts supplied by reference TRBV18 and TRBJ1-2, is NAGVMQNPRHLVRRRGQEARLRCSPMKGHSHVYWYRQLPEEGLKFMVYLQKENIIDESGMPKERFSAEFPKEGPSILRIQQVVRGDSAAYFCASSADRAYGYTFGSGTRLTVV.

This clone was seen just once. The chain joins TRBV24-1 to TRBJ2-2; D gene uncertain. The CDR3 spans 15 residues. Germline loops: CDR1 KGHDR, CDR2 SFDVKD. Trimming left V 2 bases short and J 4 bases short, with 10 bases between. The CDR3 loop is CATSDYGSGTGELFF. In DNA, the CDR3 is TGTGCCACCAGTGATTATGGGTCTGGCACCGGGGAGCTGTTTTTT.

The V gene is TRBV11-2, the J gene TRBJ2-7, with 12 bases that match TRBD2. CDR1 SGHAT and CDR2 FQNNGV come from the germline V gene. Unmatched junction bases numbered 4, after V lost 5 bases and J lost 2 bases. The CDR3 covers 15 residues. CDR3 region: CASSVTSGGTYEQYF. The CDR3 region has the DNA TGTGCCAGCAGCGTCACTAGCGGGGGGACCTACGAGCAGTACTTC.

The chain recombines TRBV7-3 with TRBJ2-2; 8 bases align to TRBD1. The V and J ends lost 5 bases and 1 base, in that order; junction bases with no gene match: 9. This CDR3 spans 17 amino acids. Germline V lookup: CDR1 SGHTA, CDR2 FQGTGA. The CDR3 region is CASSQRPGTGNTGELFF. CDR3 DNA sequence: TGTGCCAGCAGCCAAAGACCCGGGACAGGGAACACCGGGGAGCTGTTTTTT.

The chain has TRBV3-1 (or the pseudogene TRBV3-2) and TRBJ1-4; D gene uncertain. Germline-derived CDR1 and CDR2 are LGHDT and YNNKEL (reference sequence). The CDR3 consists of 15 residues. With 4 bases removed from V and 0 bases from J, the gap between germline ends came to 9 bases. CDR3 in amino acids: CASSRKPTTNEKLFF. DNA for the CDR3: TGTGCCAGCAGCCGGAAGCCAACAACTAATGAAAAACTGTTTTTT.